Presented here are 22 T cell receptor beta chains from one specimen sequenced in a study of shared T cell receptors in the human thymus. The repertoire was sequenced with immunoSEQ multiplex PCR; TCRdb's copy has only in-frame clones and lacks some. The table records 500,000 to 750,000 clones, 85% to 90% of them present only once. The same data also went into a second study, on human thymus T cells.

The specimen sequenced was thymocytes. These receptors all come from a boy less than two years old with a congenital heart defect.

This sequence joins TRBV5-1 and TRBJ1-2; D gene unclear. Trimming removed 2 bases from V and 0 bases from J, with 11 bases in between. The germline V gene has CDR1 SGHRS and CDR2 YFSETQ. CDR3 length: 15 residues. As DNA, the CDR3 is TGCGCCAGCAGCTTTCCAAGTGACACTAACTATGGCTACACCTTC. Translating it yields CASSFPSDTNYGYTF.

The chain joins TRBV18 to TRBJ1-5, with D perhaps TRBD1 (5 bases). Trimming took 8 bases from V and 6 from J, leaving 14 bases between them. The V gene's germline CDR1 is KGHSH and CDR2 LQKENI. This CDR3 is built from 13 residues. As DNA, the CDR3 is TGTGCCAGCACGCCAGGGTCCCCTCAGCCCCAGCATTTT. This sequence encodes CASTPGSPQPQHF.

The V gene is TRBV28, the J gene TRBJ2-3; TRBD1 agrees at 10 bases. The germline V gene encodes CDR1 MDHEN and CDR2 SYDVKM. With 4 bases clipped from V and 3 bases from J, the junction kept 13 bases outside the gene matches. The CDR3 runs 18 residues. In nucleotides, the CDR3 is TGTGCCAGCAGTTCCGACCGGGACAGGGGAAGCGAGACAGATACGCAGTATTTT. Its translation: CASSSDRDRGSETDTQYF.

The chain uses TRBV5-6 and TRBJ1-2; TRBD1 might be the D (5 bases). The germline gives CDR1 SGHDT, CDR2 YYEEEE. V gave up 0 bases and J gave up 4 bases, with 22 bases separating them. This CDR3 comprises 18 residues. The CDR3 is CASSLAKGPSLYFYGYTF. The CDR3 region has the DNA TGTGCCAGCAGCTTGGCAAAGGGGCCATCATTATACTTCTATGGCTACACCTTC.

The chain uses TRBV4-3 and TRBJ1-3, with 8 positions matching TRBD1. The V gene's germline CDR1 is LGHNA and CDR2 YSLEER. The CDR3 is 20 amino acids. The V segment lost 0 bases and the J segment 4 bases; nucleotides outside the gene matches: 17. CDR3 sequence reads: CASSQERGGQGLLSGNTIYF. The DNA for the CDR3 is TGCGCCAGCAGCCAAGAAAGGGGAGGACAGGGCCTTCTTTCGGGAAACACCATATATTTT.

Comments on this clone: Other DNA variants within this sample encode the same CDR3. V usage is TRBV28 and J usage is TRBJ2-3, with 8 bases identical to TRBD2. The ends lost 2 bases at V and 1 base at J; junction bases unmatched: 2. Germline CDR1 and CDR2: MDHEN and SYDVKM. CDR3 length: 15 amino acids. The CDR3 region has the DNA TGTGCCAGCAGTTTACTAGCGGGTGGCACAGATACGCAGTATTTT. It yields the protein CASSLLAGGTDTQYF.

The chain links TRBV4-2 to TRBJ1-4; D call uncertain. The germline V gene encodes CDR1 LGHNA and CDR2 YNFKEQ. The CDR3 covers 17 residues. V shed 0 bases and J shed 0 bases, with 11 bases lying between them. DNA of the CDR3: TGTGCCAGCAGCCAAGAACGCCGAAGCCCAACTAATGAAAAACTGTTTTTT. Its translation is CASSQERRSPTNEKLFF.

The chain has TRBV10-3 and TRBJ2-5; TRBD2 agrees at 7 bases. The germline CDR1 and CDR2 sequences are ENHRY and SYGVKD. Trimming took 2 bases from V and 1 from J; bases not matched to a gene: 4. The CDR3 sequence is 15 residues long. As DNA, the CDR3 is TGTGCCATCAGTGAGGTGGCTAGCGGCCAAGAGACCCAGTACTTC. Translating gives CAISEVASGQETQYF.

The V and J genes are TRBV11-2 and TRBJ2-7; 7 bases are shared with TRBD1. The germline V gene encodes CDR1 SGHAT and CDR2 FQNNGV. CDR3 length: 15 residues. The J segment lost 6 bases and the V segment lost 2 bases, leaving 10 bases of the junction unmatched. CDR3 protein: CASSLPITGVSEQYF. The CDR3 DNA sequence: TGTGCCAGCAGCTTACCGATAACAGGGGTAAGCGAGCAGTACTTC. Filled out from reference TRBV11-2 and TRBJ2-7, the complete variable domain reads EAGVAQSPRYKIIEKRQSVAFWCNPISGHATLYWYQQILGQGPKLLIQFQNNGVVDDSQLPKDRFSAERLKGVDSTLKIQPAKLEDSAVYLCASSLPITGVSEQYFGPGTRLTVT.

The V and J genes are TRBV27 and TRBJ1-1; 10 bases are shared with TRBD1. V shed 4 bases and J 3 bases; nucleotides not matched to a gene: 11. Germline loops: CDR1 MNHEY, CDR2 SMNVEV (reference sequence). CDR3 length: 17 residues. The CDR3 DNA is TGTGCCAGCAGTTCGCCAGGGGGACAGGGGCTTCACACTGAAGCTTTCTTT. It codes for CASSSPGGQGLHTEAFF.

The V and J genes are TRBV5-6 and TRBJ2-1, with 8 bases aligning to TRBD1. CDR3 length equals 15 residues. Germline V gives CDR1 SGHDT, CDR2 YYEEEE. V trimming: 4 bases; J trimming: 5 bases; junction bases outside the gene matches: 8. CDR3: CASSLGQVPHNEQFF. CDR3 nucleotide sequence: TGTGCCAGCAGCCTGGGACAGGTGCCCCACAATGAGCAGTTCTTC. Using reference TRBV5-6 and TRBJ2-1 for the parts outside the CDR3, the full variable domain is DAGVTQSPTHLIKTRGQQVTLRCSPKSGHDTVSWYQQALGQGPQFIFQYYEEEERQRGNFPDRFSGHQFPNYSSELNVNALLLGDSALYLCASSLGQVPHNEQFFGPGTRLTVL.

The J gene is TRBJ2-5, the V gene TRBV19, with a weak D call TRBD1 (6 bases). This CDR3 has 16 residues. Between the trimmed V and J ends, which lost 3 bases and 5 bases, there was a span of 19 bases. From germline, CDR1 is LNHDA and CDR2 SQIVND (reference sequence). The DNA of the CDR3 is TGTGCCAGTAGTATTGAGGCAGGGGATGGATTTGAGACCCAGTACTTC. Its translation: CASSIEAGDGFETQYF.

The chain carries TRBV14 and TRBJ2-7; 8 bases line up with TRBD2. CDR1 is SGHDN, CDR2 FVKESK, per germline. With V trimmed by 1 base and J by 3 bases, 8 bases remained unmatched. The CDR3 runs to 16 residues. DNA for the CDR3: TGTGCCAGCAGCCAAGCTCCACTAGCGGTATTCTACGAGCAGTACTTC. Its protein is CASSQAPLAVFYEQYF.

The CDR3 here is CASSIPSGGGETQYF. The CDR3 coding sequence is TGTGCCAGTAGTATTCCTAGCGGAGGGGGAGAGACCCAGTACTTC. The rearrangement uses TRBV19 and TRBJ2-5; tentative D call: TRBD2 (7 bases). V gave up 3 bases and J gave up 4 bases, with 15 bases separating them. CDR1 is LNHDA and CDR2 is SQIVND in the germline V gene (reference sequence). The CDR3 is made up of 15 amino acids. Full variable domain (missing parts from reference TRBV19 and TRBJ2-5): DGGITQSPKYLFRKEGQNVTLSCEQNLNHDAMYWYRQDPGQGLRLIYYSQIVNDFQKGDIAEGYSVSREKKESFPLTVTSAQKNPTAFYLCASSIPSGGGETQYFGPGTRLLVL.

The chain's CDR3 is CASSQLYPGTDTQYF. DNA for the CDR3: TGTGCCAGCAGCCAACTCTACCCCGGCACAGATACGCAGTATTTT. This chain links TRBV4-2 with TRBJ2-3; D gene ambiguous. CDR3 length equals 15 residues. V lost 2 bases and J 1 base, leaving 10 bases between the germline ends. Germline V gene data show CDR1 as LGHNA and CDR2 as YNFKEQ.

The chain employs TRBV7-2 and TRBJ2-7; tentative D call: TRBD2 (6 bases). Trimming shortened V by 5 bases and J by 3 bases, and 20 bases separated the two germline ends. Per the germline V gene, CDR1 is SGHTA and CDR2 is FQGNSA. The CDR3 has 16 amino acids. DNA of the CDR3: TGTGCCAGCAGCCAAGAGGCGGCAGCGGGCAGCTACGAGCAGTACTTC. Encoded protein: CASSQEAAAGSYEQYF.

The rearrangement joins TRBV30 to TRBJ2-3; tentative D call: TRBD1 (6 bases). The CDR3 is 16 residues long. Trimming took 7 bases from V and 2 from J, leaving 22 bases between them. In germline, CDR1 is GTSNPN, CDR2 SVGIG (reference sequence). The CDR3 loop is CAFLQGRGPNTDTQYF. For the CDR3, the DNA is TGTGCCTTCCTACAGGGAAGGGGACCTAACACAGATACGCAGTATTTT. The complete variable domain, with remaining parts taken from reference TRBV30 and TRBJ2-3, reads SQTIHQWPATLVQPVGSPLSLECTVEGTSNPNLYWYRQAAGRGLQLLFYSVGIGQISSEVPQNLSASRPQDRQFILSSKKLLLSDSGFYLCAFLQGRGPNTDTQYFGPGTRLTVL.

The J gene is TRBJ2-2, the V gene TRBV5-8; tentatively, D is TRBD2 (5 bases). Germline-derived CDR1 and CDR2 are SGHTS and YDEGEE. This CDR3 is 14 amino acids long. The V end was cut by 1 base, the J end by 3 bases, with 7 bases between. CDR3 sequence reads: CASSLRGYTGELFF. The CDR3 DNA is TGTGCCAGCAGCTTGCGGGGATACACCGGGGAGCTGTTTTTT. The full variable domain, completed using reference TRBV5-8 and TRBJ2-2, is EAGVTQSPTHLIKTRGQQATLRCSPISGHTSVYWYQQALGLGLQFLLWYDEGEERNRGNFPPRFSGRQFPNYSSELNVNALELEDSALYLCASSLRGYTGELFFGEGSRLTVL.

This chain uses TRBV6-5 with TRBJ2-1; TRBD2 might be the D (6 bases). This CDR3 is built from 15 residues. Germline CDR1 MNHEY, CDR2 SVGAGI. V dropped 7 bases and J dropped 2 bases, with 15 bases sitting between them. CDR3: CASTHRETPYNEQFF. The CDR3 nucleotides are TGTGCCAGCACCCACCGGGAGACCCCCTACAATGAGCAGTTCTTC.

The J gene is TRBJ2-2, the V gene TRBV4-1; no firm D call. This CDR3 contains 14 residues. Germline CDR1 is MGHRA and CDR2 is YSYEKL. V was cut by 8 bases and J by 0 bases, with 10 bases left in between. CDR3 bases: TGCGCCAGCCGAACTGGAGCGAACACCGGGGAGCTGTTTTTT. Translating gives CASRTGANTGELFF.

This clone was detected once. This chain joins TRBV5-6 and TRBJ1-3; 11 bases are a match to TRBD1. Per germline, CDR1 SGHDT and CDR2 YYEEEE. V was pared by 4 bases and J by 7 bases, with 10 bases of the junction left unmatched. CDR3 length: 16 residues. This CDR3 reads CASSRRTGGKGNTIYF. CDR3 in DNA: TGTGCCAGCAGCCGTAGGACAGGGGGCAAGGGTAACACCATATATTTT.

This chain links TRBV7-9 with TRBJ1-2; 12 positions agree with TRBD1. V lost 4 bases, J lost 4 bases, and 10 bases stayed unmatched. The CDR3 runs 17 residues. Germline assignment: CDR1 SEHNR and CDR2 FQNEAQ (reference sequence). This chain's CDR3 is CASSSIAPGQGAYGYTF. Written as DNA, the CDR3 is TGTGCCAGCAGCTCTATAGCCCCGGGACAGGGGGCCTATGGCTACACCTTC. The whole variable domain, filled in from reference TRBV7-9 and TRBJ1-2, reads DTGVSQNPRHKITKRGQNVTFRCDPISEHNRLYWYRQTLGQGPEFLTYFQNEAQLEKSRLLSDRFSAERPKGSFSTLEIQRTEQGDSAMYLCASSSIAPGQGAYGYTFGSGTRLTVV.